A selection of T cell receptor beta chains follows, all from one sample in a study of T cell repertoires in cytomegalovirus infection. What these receptors recognize is not known. TCRdb fed the reads into MiXCR, producing one record per CDR3 protein. The data contain about 700,000 distinct CDR3 sequences, approximately 33% of them singletons. The specimen comprised cultured PBMCs, sampled from culture after CMV antigen stimulation. These TCRs come from a human donor in good health (CMV status not recorded). Some clones in this sample may be carry-over from other donors' samples. CDR3s include the opening cysteine and the closing phenylalanine or tryptophan. D genes are given only for firm matches. Only some rows state a clone size, as once, few, many or a class for expanded clones.

d_call	v_call	clone_size	j_call	cdr3_nt	cdr3_aa
TRBD1	TRBV7-2	NA	TRBJ1-1	TGTGCCAGCAGCTTAGTATGGACAGGGGACACTGAAGCTTTCTTT	CASSLVWTGDTEAFF
TRBD1	TRBV7-9	NA	TRBJ1-2	TGTGCCAGCAGCACCCGGGACAGGTTCGTTGCCGGTAGTAGGGTATCCGGCTACACCTTC	CASSTRDRFVAGSRVSGYTF
NA	TRBV28	NA	TRBJ1-5	TGTGCCAGCAGTTTAGAATGGGTGGGTCAGCCCCAGCATTTT	CASSLEWVGQPQHF
NA	TRBV7-2	few	TRBJ2-5	TGTGCCAGCAGCACGGGTTCACAAGAGACCCAGTACTTC	CASSTGSQETQYF
TRBD2	TRBV4-3	NA	TRBJ2-3	TGCGCCAGCAGCCAAGGACTAGCGCGGAGCACAGATACGCAGTATTTT	CASSQGLARSTDTQYF
NA	TRBV7-2	few	TRBJ1-4	TGTGCCAGCAGCTCCGGGGGGGGGCCTAATGAAAAACTGTTTTTT	CASSSGGGPNEKLFF
NA	TRBV7-9	NA	TRBJ2-3	TGTGCCAGCCGGTCGGGGTTGAATTGGGGGACCCTCACAGATACGCAGTATTTT	CASRSGLNWGTLTDTQYF
NA	TRBV5-1	NA	TRBJ1-2	TGCGCCAGCAGCCCCGGACCTAGGACTCGGGGGACTAGCTATGGCTACACCTTC	CASSPGPRTRGTSYGYTF
TRBD1	TRBV6-1	few	TRBJ2-3	TGTGCCAGCAGTGAAGATCAGACAGGGATCGATACGCAGTATTTT	CASSEDQTGIDTQYF
NA	TRBV7-2	many	TRBJ2-7	TGTGCCAGCAGCTTAGTAATTGGGGGGGAGCAGTACTTC	CASSLVIGGEQYF
NA	TRBV4-1	NA	TRBJ1-6	TGCGCCAGCAGCCAAGGCTCCTGGACAGCCCGGGGGAATTCACCCCTCCACTTT	CASSQGSWTARGNSPLHF
NA	TRBV7-2	many	TRBJ1-6	TGTGCCAGCAGCCCCTTGTTGGCTACCAATAATTCACCCCTCCACTTT	CASSPLLATNNSPLHF
NA	TRBV7-9	NA	TRBJ1-4	TGTGCCAGCAGCTTCTCGGCTGGAGACGAAAAACTGTTTTTT	CASSFSAGDEKLFF
TRBD2	TRBV6-1	few	TRBJ2-7	TGTGCCAGCAGTGAGCCTAGCGGGACTTACGAGCAGTACTTC	CASSEPSGTYEQYF
NA	TRBV5-4	NA	TRBJ2-1	TGTGCCAGCAGCTTCGACAGACTAGGGGAGCAGTTCTTC	CASSFDRLGEQFF
TRBD2	TRBV7-2	many	TRBJ2-7	TGTGCCAGCAGCTATGGACTAGCGGTAGACTACGAGCAGTACTTC	CASSYGLAVDYEQYF
NA	TRBV12-3/TRBV12-4	NA	TRBJ2-7	TGTGCCAGCAGTTCCCCCCGACGGGGCTCCTACGAGCAGTACTTC	CASSSPRRGSYEQYF
NA	TRBV7-2	NA	TRBJ2-1	TGTGCCAGCAGCTCCCTACTAGTTACTCAGCAGTTCTTC	CASSSLLVTQQFF
TRBD2	TRBV19	few	TRBJ2-7	TGTGCCAGTAGTGAACCGGGGGGATCCTACGAGCAGTACTTC	CASSEPGGSYEQYF
NA	TRBV7-2	many	TRBJ2-1	TGTGCCAGCAGCCCAAACCGTGCGGACAATGAGCAGTTCTTC	CASSPNRADNEQFF
NA	TRBV6-6	NA	TRBJ1-2	TGTGCCAGCAGTTATAGGGGTCGCTTTGGGGGCTACACCTTC	CASSYRGRFGGYTF
TRBD1	TRBV20-1	NA	TRBJ1-2	TGCAGTGCTAGTAGCGACAGGGGCCAGCAATTTCGGGGCTACACCTTC	CSASSDRGQQFRGYTF
TRBD1	TRBV7-2	many	TRBJ2-3	TGTGCCAGCAGCCTCCGGGGCGGGGGACAGGGTTCAGATACGCAGTATTTT	CASSLRGGGQGSDTQYF
TRBD2	TRBV2	few	TRBJ2-1	TGTGCCAGCAGTGTCTCGGGAGCGGGGGAACCACTGGGATCCTACAATGAGCAGTTCTTC	CASSVSGAGEPLGSYNEQFF
NA	TRBV5-1	NA	TRBJ1-3	TGCGCCAGCAGCTTGGCAGGGGTGTCTGGAAACACCATATATTTT	CASSLAGVSGNTIYF
NA	TRBV7-9	many	TRBJ1-1	TGTGCCAGCAGCTTAGCCCCCGGGGGAGGCGCTAACACTGAAGCTTTCTTT	CASSLAPGGGANTEAFF
NA	TRBV7-2	once	TRBJ2-3	TGTGCCAGCCGAGGAGGTACTAACACAGATACGCAGTATTTT	CASRGGTNTDTQYF
NA	TRBV7-6	few	TRBJ2-1	TGTGCCAGCAGCTTAGTCCTAAACAATGAGCAGTTCTTC	CASSLVLNNEQFF
NA	TRBV7-2	many	TRBJ1-1	TGTGCCAGCAGCTTAGCCTCCGGGTCAGTGGCGAACACTGAAGCTTTCTTT	CASSLASGSVANTEAFF
NA	TRBV6-1	NA	TRBJ2-7	TGTGCCAGCAGTGTTGGACGCGTCTACGAGCAGTACTTC	CASSVGRVYEQYF
TRBD2	TRBV7-2	many	TRBJ2-7	TGTGCCAGCAGCCTCAGAGCGGGAGTCGGGTTGTACGAGCAGTACTTC	CASSLRAGVGLYEQYF
NA	TRBV7-7	NA	TRBJ1-1	TGTGCCAGCAGCCTCTCATACAACACTGAAGCTTTCTTT	CASSLSYNTEAFF
NA	TRBV7-2	many	TRBJ2-3	TGTGCCAGCAGAAAGCCGGGGACACACACAGATACGCAGTATTTT	CASRKPGTHTDTQYF
TRBD2	TRBV12-3/TRBV12-4	NA	TRBJ2-7	TGTGCCAGCAGTTATGGAGCGGGGGCCCGCTCCTACGAGCAGTACTTC	CASSYGAGARSYEQYF
TRBD1	TRBV7-2	many	TRBJ1-6	TGTGCCAGCAGCTTGGTAGGGGGACAGGGGGTTTCACCCCTCCACTTT	CASSLVGGQGVSPLHF
NA	TRBV7-2	many	TRBJ2-1	TGTGCCAGCAGTCCACTCAGCCCAGGGCAGTTCTTC	CASSPLSPGQFF
NA	TRBV2	NA	TRBJ2-1	TGTGCCAGCAGGCTAAGGGGGGGCCTCTACAATGAGCAGTTCTTC	CASRLRGGLYNEQFF
TRBD1	TRBV2	NA	TRBJ2-5	TGTGCCAGCAGCTGGACAGGGGTTCGAAGGAGGGAGACCCAGTACTTC	CASSWTGVRRRETQYF
NA	TRBV12-3/TRBV12-4	NA	TRBJ2-1	TGTGCCAGTCAGACGAGGACTAACTCCTACAATGAGCAGTTCTTC	CASQTRTNSYNEQFF
TRBD1	TRBV12-3/TRBV12-4	NA	TRBJ2-7	TGTGCCAGCAGTTTAGTTGCGCTCGGGACAGACTCCTACGAGCAGTACTTC	CASSLVALGTDSYEQYF
NA	TRBV19	NA	TRBJ1-5	TGTGCCAGTAGTAGCCCCAGAGGGTACAATCAGCCCCAGCATTTT	CASSSPRGYNQPQHF
TRBD1	TRBV7-6	few	TRBJ1-1	TGTGCCAGCAGCTTACATCAGGGGGCTGAAGCTTTCTTT	CASSLHQGAEAFF
NA	TRBV20-1	NA	TRBJ1-1	TGCAGTGCCGGCCCGGGCAGCGTGAACACTGAAGCTTTCTTT	CSAGPGSVNTEAFF
TRBD1	TRBV11-2	few	TRBJ1-1	TGTGCCAGCTACAGGGGGGGTTTTTCGAGTGATGAAGCTTTCTTT	CASYRGGFSSDEAFF
NA	TRBV7-2	many	TRBJ2-5	TGTGCCAGCAGACCAACTAGTTACCCAGAGACCCAGTACTTC	CASRPTSYPETQYF
NA	TRBV12-3/TRBV12-4	NA	TRBJ2-7	TGTGCCAGCGCTAGAGGGTTCCCCTACGAGCAGTACTTC	CASARGFPYEQYF
NA	TRBV4-1	few	TRBJ2-4	TGCGCCAGCAGCCAGGGAAACATTCAGTACTTC	CASSQGNIQYF
TRBD1	TRBV7-6	few	TRBJ2-7	TGTGCCAGCAGCTTTGGACAGGGTGGGGCCTACGAGCAGTACTTC	CASSFGQGGAYEQYF
NA	TRBV11-2	NA	TRBJ2-7	TGTGCCAGCAGCTTTGGCGGGATCTCCTACGAGCAGTACTTC	CASSFGGISYEQYF
NA	TRBV28	few	TRBJ2-5	TGTGCCAGCAGTTTAGCCGGGACGGTGAGCCGCCACCAAGAGACCCAGTACTTC	CASSLAGTVSRHQETQYF
NA	TRBV5-6	NA	TRBJ1-2	TGTGCCAGCAGCTACGGACAGCTTCGGGGCTACACCTTC	CASSYGQLRGYTF
NA	TRBV18	few	TRBJ1-2	TGTGCCAGCTCAACCGATCTTAACTATGGCTACACCTTC	CASSTDLNYGYTF
NA	TRBV11-1	NA	TRBJ2-5	TGTGCCAGCACCCCCCTGATTAACGCGGGGTCCCAAGAGACCCAGTACTTC	CASTPLINAGSQETQYF
TRBD1	TRBV29-1	few	TRBJ2-7	TGCAGCGTTGGACAGGGACGTGGGGAGCAGTACTTC	CSVGQGRGEQYF
TRBD2	TRBV7-3	few	TRBJ2-7	TGTGCCAGCAGCTTAACTTTGCGGGGGGAGCAGTACTTC	CASSLTLRGEQYF
TRBD1	TRBV20-1	NA	TRBJ2-7	TGCAGTGCTAGACTCTCAGGGGGAACGATCCACGAGCAGTACTTC	CSARLSGGTIHEQYF
TRBD1	TRBV28	NA	TRBJ1-2	TGTGCCAGCAGCCGCCGGACAGGGCGGCACTATGGCTACACCTTC	CASSRRTGRHYGYTF
TRBD2	TRBV10-3	NA	TRBJ2-5	TGTGCCATCAGTCCGGGGGGGCCAGCGGAGACCCAGTACTTC	CAISPGGPAETQYF